The clone carrying this T cell receptor (beta chain) occurred a few times. Its matching antigen is unknown. The PCR had 60 Vbeta and 13 Jbeta primers. Using immunoSEQ multiplex PCR, the repertoire was profiled, and TCRdb retains in-frame clones only, with some absent. The sample carries fewer than 200,000 clones, roughly 80% recorded once. This entry comes from a study of cytomegalovirus exposure and HLA in healthy donors. Findings and limits, study-wide: In a later analysis, common viral pathogens appeared linked to several of the most significant clusters. Later analysis demonstrated an association between a missense DCLRE1C variant and TCR beta V- and J-gene trimming. There were some V segments, including TRBV6-2 and TRBV6-3, excluded as indistinguishable.

Donors likely had unrecorded immune exposures despite being nominally healthy when sampled. The CDR3 runs 17 residues. After removal of 1 base from V and 0 bases from J, the junction contained 9 bases not matched to a gene. Germline V gives CDR1 LGHNA, CDR2 YNFKEQ. The material sequenced was PBMCs. The receptor was isolated from a woman aged 18-30 years in good health and CMV-seronegative. V is TRBV4-2 and J is TRBJ2-7; 7 bases fit TRBD1. In nucleotides, the CDR3 is TGTGCCAGCAGCCAAGTACTTAGAGGGGACAGCTCCTACGAGCAGTACTTC. This codes for CASSQVLRGDSSYEQYF.